These 14 T cell receptor beta chains share one sample of origin, sequenced in a study of control samples from healthy donors and cancer patients. Assay used: immunoSEQ multiplex PCR; TCRdb lists only in-frame clones, some missing. The table has approximately 88,000 clones, roughly nine tenths seen once. Material for sequencing was blood. The receptors were sampled from a woman aged 30 to 39 in good health.

This chain links TRBV6-2 or TRBV6-3 with TRBJ1-4; 7 positions agree with TRBD1. V was pared by 2 bases and J by 4 bases, with 7 bases of the junction left unmatched. Germline values: CDR1 MNHEY, CDR2 SVGEGT. There are 16 residues in the CDR3. CDR3: CASSYRTGELNEKLFF. The CDR3 nucleotides are TGTGCCAGCAGTTACCGTACAGGGGAACTTAATGAAAAACTGTTTTTT.

V gene TRBV21-1 combines with J gene TRBJ1-5; no check of the table's D call, TRBD1, against the DNA was made. TRBV21-1 is tagged as a pseudogene. This CDR3 comprises 17 residues. In DNA, the CDR3 is TGTGCCAGCATCGTACCGGGACAGGGGTCGCCGGGACAGCCCCAGCATTTT. Residues: CASIVPGQGSPGQPQHF.

The chain joins TRBV5-1 to TRBJ2-5; D is possibly TRBD2 (6 bases). CDR3 size: 15 residues. V shed 4 bases and J shed 4 bases, with 17 bases lying between them. Germline assignment: CDR1 SGHRS and CDR2 YFSETQ. CDR3 DNA sequence: TGCGCCAGCAGCCTAGGAGGGCCTACTAGAGAGACCCAGTACTTC. Protein: CASSLGGPTRETQYF.

V and J are TRBV19 and TRBJ1-5; tentative D call: TRBD1 (6 bases). Germline loops: CDR1 LNHDA, CDR2 SQIVND (reference sequence). The CDR3 has 19 amino acids. V lost 6 bases and J lost 0, with 24 bases in between. CDR3 nucleotide sequence: TGTGCCAGTAGACCCCTCCCAGGGGTCCACCCTTATAGCAATCAGCCCCAGCATTTT. Amino acid sequence: CASRPLPGVHPYSNQPQHF.

The DNA of the CDR3 is TGTGCCAGCAGTTTATCTATAACGGGAGGGAATAGCAATCAGCCCCAGCATTTT. Residues: CASSLSITGGNSNQPQHF. The chain combines TRBV27 with TRBJ1-5; D is unclear. The CDR3 has 18 residues. Germline values: CDR1 MNHEY, CDR2 SMNVEV (reference sequence). The ends were cut back, 0 bases at V and 0 bases at J, with 15 bases in the middle.

The genes are TRBV18 and TRBJ1-1; D remains ambiguous. Trimming removed 1 base from V and 6 bases from J, with 15 bases in between. The CDR3 sequence is 15 residues long. Germline lookup yields CDR1 KGHSH and CDR2 LQKENI. The CDR3 spells CASSPRTPRFSEAFF. The CDR3 DNA reads as TGTGCCAGCTCACCACGTACCCCCCGATTCTCTGAAGCTTTCTTT.

V is TRBV7-9 and J is TRBJ2-7, with 8 nucleotides matching TRBD2. The CDR3 has 15 amino acids. V was pared by 3 bases and J by 4 bases, with 8 bases of the junction left unmatched. From germline, CDR1 is SEHNR and CDR2 FQNEAQ (reference sequence). In DNA form, the CDR3 reads TGTGCCAGCAGCTTTTCGACTAGCGACCGATACGAGCAGTACTTC. Its protein is CASSFSTSDRYEQYF.

This chain connects TRBV6-5 to TRBJ1-1, with unresolved D. This CDR3 region has 12 residues. Trimming removed 6 bases at V and 8 bases at J, with 13 bases between. The germline V gene encodes CDR1 MNHEY and CDR2 SVGAGI. This CDR3 reads CASRKGRGEAFF. CDR3 DNA: TGTGCCAGCAGGAAAGGGAGAGGCGAAGCTTTCTTT.

The chain couples TRBV5-5 to TRBJ2-7; TRBD1 agrees at 10 bases. This CDR3 contains 15 residues. Germline CDR1 reads SGHKS; CDR2 reads YYEKEE (reference sequence). V lost 0 bases and J lost 7; bases outside the gene matches: 7. CDR3 DNA sequence: TGTGCCAGCAGCTTGGCCGGGGACAGGGGTCGGGAGCAGTACTTC. Its translation: CASSLAGDRGREQYF.

V usage is TRBV5-1 and J usage is TRBJ1-2; D gene ambiguous. This CDR3 comprises 16 residues. From germline, CDR1 is SGHRS and CDR2 YFSETQ. The germline V and J ends were trimmed by 4 bases and 0 bases, with 16 bases remaining between them. The CDR3 nucleotides are TGCGCCAGCAGCCTCGATAATGGTGGAGCTAACTATGGCTACACCTTC. Translating it yields CASSLDNGGANYGYTF.

The chain carries TRBV7-2 and TRBJ2-1; D gene unclear. Between the trimmed V and J ends, which lost 4 bases and 9 bases, there was a span of 10 bases. Germline V gene lookup returns CDR1 SGHTA and CDR2 FQGNSA. The CDR3 extends over 12 amino acids. CDR3 DNA sequence: TGTGCCAGCAGCTCCTATAAGGTTGAGCAGTTCTTC. Encoded protein: CASSSYKVEQFF.

The chain joins TRBV2 to TRBJ1-1, with 9 bases aligning to TRBD1. The ends lost 6 bases at V and 11 bases at J; junction bases unmatched: 7. The CDR3 extends over 12 amino acids. The germline gives CDR1 SNHLY, CDR2 FYNNEI. The CDR3 sequence is CASSLGTGTAFF. The CDR3 nucleotides are TGTGCCAGCAGCCTCGGGACAGGGACCGCTTTCTTT. The complete variable domain, with remaining parts taken from reference TRBV2 and TRBJ1-1, reads EPEVTQTPSHQVTQMGQEVILRCVPISNHLYFYWYRQILGQKVEFLVSFYNNEISEKSEIFDDQFSVERPDGSNFTLKIRSTKLEDSAMYFCASSLGTGTAFFGQGTRLTVV.

The chain is built from TRBV9 and TRBJ1-5, with D possibly matching TRBD1 (5 bases). Germline lookup yields CDR1 SGDLS and CDR2 YYNGEE. V gave up 7 bases and J gave up 0 bases, with 14 bases separating them. The CDR3 sequence is 15 residues long. The CDR3 protein is CASGESGTSNQPQHF. The DNA of the CDR3 is TGTGCCAGCGGAGAGTCTGGGACTAGCAATCAGCCCCAGCATTTT.

The gene calls are TRBV9 and TRBJ1-3; 12 nucleotides agree with TRBD1. The germline V gene has CDR1 SGDLS and CDR2 YYNGEE. V lost 3 bases and J lost 7; bases outside the gene matches: 5. This CDR3 has 15 amino acids. CDR3 region: CASSGGTGGTNTIYF. For the CDR3, the DNA is TGTGCCAGCAGCGGCGGGACAGGGGGCACGAACACCATATATTTT. Looking up the rest from reference TRBV9 and TRBJ1-3 gives the full variable domain: DSGVTQTPKHLITATGQRVTLRCSPRSGDLSVYWYQQSLDQGLQFLIQYYNGEERAKGNILERFSAQQFPDLHSELNLSSLELGDSALYFCASSGGTGGTNTIYFGEGSWLTVV.